Below, one TCR beta chain is given with its context. There are many counts of this clonotype. Its specific antigen is unknown. Within one base of it there is no much larger clone, and no base qualities were kept. Receptor libraries were prepared by multiplex PCR. Sequencing was performed on an Illumina HiSeq 4000. CDR3 regions were amplified by Arm-PCR with iRepertoire HTBI primers to construct TCR beta libraries. Before sequencing, the PCR products underwent gel purification. In the original analysis: A total of fewer than 65 TRBV and more than twelve TRBJ segments were identified across samples and were used for gene usage analysis of CDR3 amino acid clonotypes. COPE and FqMerger were used to merge the filtered high-quality paired reads into contigs. BLAST was used to align contigs to the IMGT TRBV, TRBD and TRBJ reference genes, and CDR3 was defined following IMGT. Any clonotype with a frequency above 0.1% was classified as a highly expanded clone. Repertoire diversity was measured by Shannon entropy, and V-J evenness by the Gini coefficient. Public clonotypes were defined as clonotypes shared by more than one individual. Starting from the raw public reads, TCRdb applied fastp trimming at Q25, assembled clones with MiXCR and retained in-frame beta chains. Each entry merges the rows of one CDR3 protein and shows their most common DNA and genes. These V and J calls rely on TCRdb rather than the paper's analysis. Recorded for this sample are approximately 690,000 distinct CDR3 sequences; approximately 29% of them occurred a single time. Roughly 46% of the sample comes from the top ten.

This specimen belongs to a study of regulatory T cells in long-lasting Graves disease (dated by TCRdb to the early 2020s). For the wider study: Persistent Graves' disease was defined as antithyroid drug treatment for over 5 years with persistently positive TSH receptor autoantibodies. This study used TCR sequencing and RNA sequencing of peripheral blood to compare persistent Graves' disease patients against newly diagnosed Graves' disease patients. The study took place in China and was registered as a clinical trial. A total of about 33 samples were covered by TCR sequencing, comprising approximately 13 persistent and roughly 20 newly diagnosed Graves' disease patients. On average, persistent Graves' disease patients in the clinical cohort had been on antithyroid drugs for approximately ten years. The paper as a whole reports these results and caveats: Persistent patients shared more public clonotypes among themselves (around 2,700) than newly diagnosed patients did (roughly 910). The small sample size was acknowledged by the authors as a limitation that may reduce accuracy. Lower TCR Shannon entropy and fewer highly expanded clones were observed in persistent Graves' disease patients than in newly diagnosed patients, which suggested clonal expansion. TRBV28, TRBJ1-2 and TRBJ2-5 were preferentially used in persistent disease, while TRBV20-1 and TRBJ2-1 were favored in newly diagnosed disease. Only peripheral blood was studied, because thyroid tissue, the primary lesion, was inaccessible. Sequencing and analysis were restricted to the TCR beta chain.

What this sample's time point label stands for: persistent/refractory GD, antithyroid drugs over 5 years with positive TRAb. For both TCR sequencing and RNA sequencing, RNA was extracted from PBMCs in TRIzol. The diagnosis of Graves' disease followed American Thyroid Association guidelines. Patients for the study were recruited at an endocrinology department in Xi'an, China. Each patient gave about 8.1 milliliters of peripheral blood, collected in an EDTA anticoagulant tube. Ficoll Paque Plus density gradient separation was used to isolate PBMCs, and no further T cell sorting was performed. An Agilent 2100 Bioanalyzer and agarose gel were used to check RNA quality, and a NanoDrop 2000 was used to measure RNA concentration. Sequences SNHLY (CDR1) and FYNNEI (CDR2) are obtained from the germline V gene. V ends up 6 bases short and J 4 bases short, with an unmatched junction base count of 11. Reading from cysteine to phenylalanine, the CDR3 counts 15 amino acids. Only the CDR3 DNA stays, 45 bases, in frame from base 1.

The sample in question was peripheral blood mononuclear cells (PBMCs), obtained when the disease was refractory, from a patient treated with antithyroid drugs. This clonotype was obtained from a female donor with Graves disease. The chain uses TRBV2 and TRBJ2-5, with 7 central nucleotides matching TRBD1. CDR3 sequence: CASRRDSGLGETQYF. The base sequence is TGTGCCAGCAGAAGGGACAGCGGTCTCGGAGAGACCCAGTACTTC.